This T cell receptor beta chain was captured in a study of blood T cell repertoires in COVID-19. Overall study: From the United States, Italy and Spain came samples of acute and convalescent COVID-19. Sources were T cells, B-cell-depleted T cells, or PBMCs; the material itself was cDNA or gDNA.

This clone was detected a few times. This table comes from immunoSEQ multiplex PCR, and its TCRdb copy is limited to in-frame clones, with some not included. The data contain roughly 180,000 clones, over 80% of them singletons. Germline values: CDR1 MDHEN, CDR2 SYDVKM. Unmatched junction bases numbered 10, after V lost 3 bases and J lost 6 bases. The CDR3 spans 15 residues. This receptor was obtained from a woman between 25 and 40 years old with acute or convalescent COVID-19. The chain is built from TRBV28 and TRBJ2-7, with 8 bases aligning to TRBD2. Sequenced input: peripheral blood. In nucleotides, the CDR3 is TGTGCCAGCAGTTTCCTAACGGGGGGGCAGGGCGAGCAGTACTTC. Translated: CASSFLTGGQGEQYF.